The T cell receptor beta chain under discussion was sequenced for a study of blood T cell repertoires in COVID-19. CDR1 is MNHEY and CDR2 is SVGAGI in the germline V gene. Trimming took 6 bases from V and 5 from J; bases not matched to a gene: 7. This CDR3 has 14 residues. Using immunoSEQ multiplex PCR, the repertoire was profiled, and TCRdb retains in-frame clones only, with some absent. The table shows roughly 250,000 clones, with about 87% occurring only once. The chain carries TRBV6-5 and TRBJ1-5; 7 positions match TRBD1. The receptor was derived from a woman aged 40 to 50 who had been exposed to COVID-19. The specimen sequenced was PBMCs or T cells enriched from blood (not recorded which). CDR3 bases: TGTGCCAGCAGGGGGGGACAGCTATATCAGCCCCAGCATTTT. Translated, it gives CASRGGQLYQPQHF.